This is a list of T cell receptor beta chains from one sample in a study of blood T cells in healthy people across ages. Using its own MiXCR run on the 5' RACE reads, TCRdb lists one record per CDR3 protein. The sample carries 1,800,000 or so distinct CDR3 sequences, around 42% recorded once. The sample taken for sequencing was blood. The receptors stem from a human donor in good health. The CDR3 runs from the conserved cysteine through the conserved F or W. The D gene is left open where the match is weak. Some rows have no size entry. The others give once, few or many, or a class for an expanded clone.

clone size	V gene	J gene	D gene	CDR3 DNA	CDR3 protein
NA	TRBV7-9	TRBJ1-2	TRBD1	TGTGCCAGCAGCACAACTAACAGGGGAGAAGGCTACACCTTC	CASSTTNRGEGYTF
NA	TRBV9	TRBJ2-1	TRBD1	TGTGCCAGCAGCGTACCCCTGGGACAGGGCGTCAATGAGCAGTTCTTC	CASSVPLGQGVNEQFF
NA	TRBV28	TRBJ1-4	TRBD1	TGTGCCAGCAGACAGGGGGGAACTAATGAAAAACGGTTTTTT	CASRQGGTNEKRFF
NA	TRBV9	TRBJ2-5	TRBD2	TGTGCCAGCAGCGTAGGTGGGACTAGCAACCCTTTAGAGACCCAGTACTTC	CASSVGGTSNPLETQYF
NA	TRBV9	TRBJ2-1	NA	TGTGCCAGCAGCGTAGTAGGGCAGGGTTACAATGAGCAGTTCTTC	CASSVVGQGYNEQFF
NA	TRBV7-9	TRBJ1-1	TRBD1	TGTGCCAGCAGCTTACCCGGGACAGTTGGGGTGAACACTGAAGCTTTCTTT	CASSLPGTVGVNTEAFF
few	TRBV15	TRBJ1-2	TRBD1	TGTGCCACCAGCAGAGATGGGACAGGCGGGGCCGTTCGTGGCTACACCTTC	CATSRDGTGGAVRGYTF
NA	TRBV7-9	TRBJ1-5	NA	TGTGCCAGCAGCTTAGGCAGCCTCAATCAGCCCCAGCATTTT	CASSLGSLNQPQHF
NA	TRBV5-1	TRBJ1-4	TRBD1	TGCGCCAGCAGCTTACAGGGGGATACAACTAATGAAAAACTGTTTTTT	CASSLQGDTTNEKLFF
once	TRBV7-9	TRBJ2-3	TRBD2	TGTGCCAGCAGCCCCCGGATTAGCGGGGCAGATACGCAGTATTTT	CASSPRISGADTQYF
NA	TRBV6-1	TRBJ2-4	NA	TGTGCCAGCAGTGAAGCAGGAGGGATGGTGGTCATTCAGTACTTC	CASSEAGGMVVIQYF